One sample yielded the 29 T cell receptor beta chains listed below, sequenced in a study of read filtering for tumor transcriptome and immune sequencing (dated by TCRdb to the early 2020s). Sequencing took place on an Illumina HiSeq 4000. The Immunoverse kit was used to build TCR libraries from 400 ng RNA, with molecular barcoded adaptors covering alpha/delta and beta/gamma chains. The public reads were quality trimmed at Q25 with fastp and then assembled into clones with MiXCR by TCRdb, keeping productive beta chains. Every distinct CDR3 protein forms one entry, paired with its most common genes and DNA. The sample table shows some 130,000 distinct CDR3 sequences, and about 12% are seen once. Jointly, the top ten make up 7.5% to 10% of the sample. Material for sequencing was a population of CD138-negative cells sorted from bone marrow. Per the publication, the cell subset or site label means: bone marrow mononuclear cells depleted of CD138+ plasma/myeloma cells by negative magnetic selection. Receptors were obtained from a donor aged 40 or older with multiple myeloma.

This clonotype was counted ten times or more. V usage is TRBV6-2 or TRBV6-3 and J usage is TRBJ2-1; D is perhaps TRBD1 (6 bases). The CDR3 contains 13 residues. Germline V gene sequence: CDR1 MNHEY, CDR2 SVGEGT. V was pared by 6 bases and J by 6 bases, with 12 bases between. CDR3 residues: CASSTQGFNEQFF. In nucleotides, the CDR3 is TGTGCCAGCAGCACGCAGGGGTTCAATGAGCAGTTCTTC.

The chain combines TRBV20-1 with TRBJ2-4; TRBD2 might be the D (5 bases). V gave up 6 bases and J gave up 0 bases, with 12 bases separating them. Germline V CDR1 and CDR2: DFQATT, SNEGSKA (reference sequence). The CDR3 loop spans 14 amino acids. In DNA, the CDR3 is TGCAGTGCCAGTACCCGGGGAGCCAAAAACATTCAGTACTTC. Translating gives CSASTRGAKNIQYF.

This clonotype occurred many times. The chain combines TRBV29-1 with TRBJ1-1; D not certain. The germline V and J ends were trimmed by 1 base and 5 bases, with 17 bases remaining between them. The CDR3 loop spans 15 amino acids. In germline, CDR1 is SQVTM, CDR2 ANQGSEA. CDR3 coding DNA: TGCAGCGTTGAAGGGTATGCGGCGGGCGGAACTGAAGCTTTCTTT. Translated: CSVEGYAAGGTEAFF.

This clonotype was observed a few times. This may stem from a read error, because a much larger clone lies one nucleotide away. The rearrangement links TRBV29-1 to TRBJ2-3; D is uncertain. Germline V CDR1 and CDR2: SQVTM, ANQGSEA. CDR3 size: 12 residues. CDR3 DNA sequence: TGCGGCGTTGTCCGGACGATAGATACGCAGTATTTT. Translated, it gives CGVVRTIDTQYF.

About this clonotype itself: A much larger clone sits a single nucleotide away, making a read error possible. V gene TRBV7-8 combines with J gene TRBJ2-2, with D perhaps being TRBD1 or TRBD2 (6 bases each). This CDR3 has 12 amino acids. Germline V gene data show CDR1 as SGHVS and CDR2 as FQNEAQ. The CDR3 sequence is CGSSLGGQELFF. CDR3 bases: TGTGGCAGCAGCTTAGGGGGGCAGGAGCTGTTTTTT.

In this sample, this clonotype turned up many times. This sequence joins TRBV19 and TRBJ2-1, with D uncertain. Germline CDR1 is LNHDA and CDR2 is SQIVND (reference sequence). Trimming stripped 1 base from V and 0 bases from J, with 4 bases between. The CDR3 covers 14 residues. This chain's CDR3 is CASSIGSSYNEQFF. DNA of the CDR3: TGTGCCAGTAGTATAGGGAGCTCCTACAATGAGCAGTTCTTC.

This clonotype showed up many times. The J gene is TRBJ2-1, the V gene TRBV9; 11 nucleotides agree with TRBD2. CDR1 is SGDLS and CDR2 is YYNGEE in the germline V gene. With 4 bases clipped from V and 8 bases from J, the junction kept 11 bases outside the gene matches. This CDR3 spans 16 amino acids. CDR3 loop: CASSPRGSGRAHEQFF. The CDR3 DNA reads TGTGCCAGCAGCCCGAGGGGTAGCGGGAGGGCCCATGAGCAGTTCTTC.

This clonotype was detected only a few times. The V and J genes are TRBV20-1 and TRBJ1-5, with TRBD1 identical over 9 bases. V dropped 6 bases and J dropped 5; count of bases not matched to a gene: 5. Germline CDR1 is DFQATT and CDR2 is SNEGSKA (reference sequence). This CDR3 comprises 13 residues. The CDR3 DNA follows: TGCAGTGCGGGGGGACAGGGCCATCAGCCCCAGCATTTT. Its protein is CSAGGQGHQPQHF.

This clonotype was observed many times. The chain couples TRBV20-1 to TRBJ2-5; 8 nucleotides line up with TRBD2. There are 17 residues in the CDR3. Germline V CDR1 and CDR2: DFQATT, SNEGSKA (reference sequence). V was clipped by 0 bases and J by 5 bases; unmatched bases: 14. CDR3 nucleotides: TGCAGTGCTAGAGAGACCCTTACGCGGGAGGTTCGGGAGACCCAGTACTTC. Its translation: CSARETLTREVRETQYF.

The chain recombines TRBV6-4 with TRBJ2-1, with 8 bases that match TRBD2. CDR1 MRHNA and CDR2 SNTAGT come from the germline V gene. CDR3 size: 15 residues. The V segment lost 2 bases and the J segment 6 bases; nucleotides outside the gene matches: 6. This CDR3 is CASSDGAGGLNEQFF. CDR3 in DNA: TGTGCCAGCAGTGACGGGGCGGGAGGCCTCAATGAGCAGTTCTTC.

This clonotype showed up many times. V usage is TRBV2 and J usage is TRBJ2-1, with 8 nucleotides matching TRBD2. The germline CDR1 and CDR2 sequences are SNHLY and FYNNEI. With V trimmed by 7 bases and J by 6 bases, 11 bases remained unmatched. The CDR3 extends over 15 amino acids. In nucleotides, the CDR3 is TGTGCCAGCACCAGGGGAGCGGGAGCGGGCAATGAGCAGTTCTTC. It codes for CASTRGAGAGNEQFF.

With respect to this clonotype: A single base separates this from a much larger clone, so it may be a read error. V and J are TRBV10-3 and TRBJ2-7; TRBD2 matches at 13 bases. The germline CDR1 and CDR2 sequences are ENHRY and SYGVKD. The J segment lost 0 bases and the V segment lost 6 bases, leaving 11 bases of the junction unmatched. This CDR3 spans 18 amino acids. CDR3 sequence (DNA): TGTGCCATCAGACACCCGGGACTAGCGGGACCAAGCTCCTACGAGCAGTACTTC. Translation: CAIRHPGLAGPSSYEQYF.

Many counts were recorded for this clonotype. This chain connects TRBV29-1 to TRBJ1-2; D gene unclear. V was pared by 4 bases and J by 8 bases, with 11 bases between. CDR3 length equals 11 residues. Germline values: CDR1 SQVTM, CDR2 ANQGSEA. DNA for the CDR3: TGCAGCGTTGCCCGACCGGAAGGCTACACCTTC. Encoded protein: CSVARPEGYTF. The full variable domain, rest sourced from reference TRBV29-1 and TRBJ1-2, is SAVISQKPSRDICQRGTSLTIQCQVDSQVTMMFWYRQQPGQSLTLIATANQGSEATYESGFVIDKFPISRPNLTFSTLTVSNMSPEDSSIYLCSVARPEGYTFGSGTRLTVV.

The chain joins TRBV11-2 to TRBJ2-1, with D perhaps matching TRBD1 (5 bases). The CDR3 contains 15 residues. Germline loops: CDR1 SGHAT, CDR2 FQNNGV. Trimming removed 3 bases at V and 5 bases at J, with 14 bases between. The CDR3 coding sequence is TGTGCCAGCAGCTTGGGCAGACAGACCCACAATGAGCAGTTCTTC. Protein product: CASSLGRQTHNEQFF.

Points on this clonotype: An end of the junction differs from the germline gene, which may be a read error. The chain has TRBV19 and TRBJ2-3, with 11 positions matching TRBD2. In germline, CDR1 is LNHDA, CDR2 SQIVND (reference sequence). The CDR3 runs 15 residues. The CDR3 sequence: CARSKTSGSADTQYF. In DNA form, the CDR3 reads TGTGCCCGTAGTAAAACTAGCGGGAGTGCAGATACGCAGTATTTT. Full variable domain (missing parts from reference TRBV19 and TRBJ2-3): DGGITQSPKYLFRKEGQNVTLSCEQNLNHDAMYWYRQDPGQGLRLIYYSQIVNDFQKGDIAEGYSVSREKKESFPLTVTSAQKNPTAFYLCARSKTSGSADTQYFGPGTRLTVL.

Concerning this clonotype: Since a much larger clone is just one base distant, this may be a read error. The V call is TRBV7-3, the J call TRBJ2-1; perhaps TRBD2 as D (5 bases). The CDR3 runs to 14 residues. CDR1 and CDR2 (germline): SGHTA, FQGTGA. The CDR3 loop is CASGLNPRETQQFF. Here the CDR3 DNA reads TGTGCCAGCGGCTTAAATCCCCGGGAAACACAGCAGTTCTTC.

Comments on this clonotype: The conserved final phenylalanine or tryptophan is absent from the CDR3, which likely points to a read error. V gene TRBV7-2 combines with J gene TRBJ1-1; no definite D call. The ends were cut back, 3 bases at V and 1 base at J, with 9 bases in the middle. CDR1 is SGHTA and CDR2 is FQGNSA in the germline V gene. This CDR3 has 14 amino acids. The CDR3 reads CASSLGPQNTEAFL. CDR3 nucleotide sequence: TGTGCCAGCAGCTTGGGCCCCCAGAACACTGAAGCTTTCCTT.

There are many counts of this clonotype. The chain couples TRBV10-3 to TRBJ1-5; D remains ambiguous. The V gene's germline CDR1 is ENHRY and CDR2 SYGVKD. The CDR3 is 14 residues long. V was clipped by 0 bases and J by 1 base, with 4 bases between them. In DNA form, the CDR3 reads TGTGCCATCAGTGAGTCGGGGAGCAATCAGCCCCAGCATTTT. Translation: CAISESGSNQPQHF.

In its sample, this clonotype was seen many times. The V call is TRBV12-3 or TRBV12-4, the J call TRBJ2-2; TRBD1 matches at 8 bases. V shed 4 bases, J shed 4 bases, and the junction held 5 bases outside the gene matches. The CDR3 consists of 15 residues. CDR3 sequence: CASSSQGAVTGELFF. In nucleotides, the CDR3 is TGTGCCAGCAGTTCGCAGGGGGCGGTCACCGGGGAGCTGTTTTTT.

This clonotype has more than one count but fewer than ten. A much bigger clone sits one base away, suggesting this may be a read error. V is TRBV20-1 and J is TRBJ2-7, with TRBD2 matching over 10 bases. The germline V gene has CDR1 DFQATT and CDR2 SNEGSKA (reference sequence). This CDR3 contains 15 residues. CDR3 in DNA: TGCAGTGTTAGAGATAGGACTAGCGGCTCCTACGAGCAGTACTTC. Amino acids: CSVRDRTSGSYEQYF.

J is TRBJ1-5 and V is TRBV6-2 or TRBV6-3, with 7 nucleotides matching TRBD1. The V gene end was trimmed by 5 bases and the J gene end by 5 bases; junction bases not matched to a gene: 15. The CDR3 is 17 amino acids. Germline V gives CDR1 MNHEY, CDR2 SVGEGT. The CDR3 nucleotides are TGTGCCAGCAGTCGCCCTCCGGGACAGCGAATTGATCAGCCCCAGCATTTT. As protein: CASSRPPGQRIDQPQHF.

This clonotype appeared many times. This chain uses TRBV7-9 with TRBJ2-3; 7 bases map to TRBD1. Germline loops: CDR1 SEHNR, CDR2 FQNEAQ (reference sequence). V lost 7 bases and J lost 2; bases outside the gene matches: 6. CDR3 length: 14 amino acids. CDR3 residues: CASTTGVITDTQYF. Here the CDR3 DNA reads TGTGCCAGCACCACAGGGGTCATCACAGATACGCAGTATTTT.

This clonotype was seen many times. The chain couples TRBV29-1 to TRBJ1-1; TRBD1 agrees at 9 bases. The V and J ends lost 6 bases and 6 bases, in that order; junction bases with no gene match: 8. This CDR3 is 13 amino acids long. The germline gives CDR1 SQVTM, CDR2 ANQGSEA. In DNA, the CDR3 is TGCAGCGTGGGACAGGGTTTTTCGGCTGAAGCTTTCTTT. Its translation: CSVGQGFSAEAFF.

This clonotype occurred many times. The chain combines TRBV15 with TRBJ2-1, with D perhaps TRBD1 (6 bases). Germline CDR1 and CDR2: LNHNV and YYDKDF (reference sequence). The CDR3 runs 15 residues. With 5 bases removed from V and 6 bases from J, the gap between germline ends came to 17 bases. The CDR3 DNA follows: TGTGCCACCAGCGTATGGACCGGGACAACCAATGAGCAGTTCTTC. Protein sequence: CATSVWTGTTNEQFF.

This clonotype was recorded many times. This rearrangement joins TRBV29-1 to TRBJ1-1; maybe TRBD1 (5 bases). Trimming left V 4 bases short and J 1 base short, with 16 bases between. The CDR3 extends over 15 amino acids. Germline V gives CDR1 SQVTM, CDR2 ANQGSEA. In DNA, the CDR3 is TGCAGCGTTGTCAATACTGGGGGTGAGAACACTGAAGCTTTCTTT. This encodes CSVVNTGGENTEAFF.

The table lists this clonotype with a few counts. V usage is TRBV9 and J usage is TRBJ1-1, with 7 bases aligning to TRBD1. This CDR3 region has 14 residues. The junction had 4 bases not matched to a gene; V was cut back by 0 bases and J by 5 bases. CDR1 is SGDLS, CDR2 YYNGEE, per germline. The CDR3 here is CASSVDSGGTEAFF. The CDR3 DNA reads TGTGCCAGCAGCGTAGATTCAGGGGGGACTGAAGCTTTCTTT.

The sample holds a few counts of this clonotype. One end of the junction fails to match germline, which may point to a read error. The chain's CDR3 is CASPPYSNGDEQFF. In DNA form, the CDR3 reads TGTGCCAGCCCACCGTATTCAAACGGGGATGAGCAGTTTTTC. This rearrangement joins TRBV18 to TRBJ2-1, with D perhaps TRBD2 (5 bases). CDR1 KGHSH and CDR2 LQKENI come from the germline V gene. The CDR3 is made up of 14 amino acids.

This clonotype was recorded many times. The CDR3 region has the DNA TGTGCCAGCGTAGGCTGGACAGGGGCGCATGAGCAGTTCTTC. It is translated as CASVGWTGAHEQFF. V gene TRBV11-2 combines with J gene TRBJ2-1, with 9 bases matching TRBD1. This CDR3 region has 14 residues. V dropped 8 bases and J dropped 8; count of bases not matched to a gene: 10. Germline V lookup: CDR1 SGHAT, CDR2 FQNNGV. Full variable domain (missing parts from reference TRBV11-2 and TRBJ2-1): EAGVAQSPRYKIIEKRQSVAFWCNPISGHATLYWYQQILGQGPKLLIQFQNNGVVDDSQLPKDRFSAERLKGVDSTLKIQPAKLEDSAVYLCASVGWTGAHEQFFGPGTRLTVL.

This clonotype was detected many times. The genes are TRBV5-1 and TRBJ2-6; D ambiguous. The V gene lost 3 bases and the J gene lost 0 bases, with 7 bases spanning the gap. This CDR3 region has 15 residues. Germline loops: CDR1 SGHRS, CDR2 YFSETQ. The CDR3 spells CASSSNNSGANVLTF. CDR3 nucleotides: TGCGCCAGCAGCTCTAACAACTCTGGGGCCAACGTCCTGACTTTC. Full variable domain (outside the CDR3, taken from reference TRBV5-1 and TRBJ2-6): KAGVTQTPRYLIKTRGQQVTLSCSPISGHRSVSWYQQTPGQGLQFLFEYFSETQRNKGNFPGRFSGRQFSNSRSEMNVSTLELGDSALYLCASSSNNSGANVLTFGAGSRLTVL.